This TCR beta chain was identified during a study of breast tumors, draining lymph nodes, adjacent tissues. Via MiXCR, TCRdb re-called the multiplex PCR reads, giving one row per CDR3 protein. The sample contains under 150,000 distinct CDR3 sequences, 21% of which appear only once. Breast cancer patients provided tissue from their axillary draining lymph nodes. There are many counts of this clonotype. Its antigen is currently unknown. Study-level results: Findings are consistent with lymph node origin and intratumoral expansion of most tumor T cells. Tumor T cell lymph node origin was a supported hypothesis, not proven. Tumors had less TCR diversity than lymph nodes, more than nontumor tissue.

Sequenced input: axillary lymph node tissue. This receptor was identified in a female donor with breast cancer. Some clones in this sample may be carry-over from other donors' samples.

The CDR3 sequence: CASSLLLEEGSTDTQYF. In DNA, the CDR3 is TGTGCCAGCAGTCTACTACTGGAGGAGGGTAGCACAGATACGCAGTATTTT. The chain combines TRBV6-1 with TRBJ2-3; the D gene is possibly TRBD2 (6 bases). The germline gives CDR1 MNHNS, CDR2 SASEGT. V was cut by 5 bases and J by 0 bases, with 18 bases left in between. This CDR3 spans 17 amino acids.